This TCR beta chain was observed in a study of post-analysis software for immune sequencing data. Study-wide background: Relapsing-remitting, secondary progressive and progressive-relapsing forms of multiple sclerosis all featured among disease courses.

CDR3 size: 15 residues. V lost 2 bases and J 5 bases, leaving 15 bases between the germline ends. From germline, CDR1 is SGHTA and CDR2 FQGTGA. Study observations and caveats: Five TRBV segments, TRBV5-6, TRBV5-1 and TRBV20-1 among them, were found more frequent in patients than controls. The normalized Chao1 diversity of multiple sclerosis patients was significantly lower than that of controls.

Tagging with unique molecular identifiers was a feature of the TCR beta cDNA libraries. One entry per CDR3 protein results from TCRdb running MiXCR on the PCR reads. This sample yields 750,000 to 950,000 distinct CDR3 sequences, of which roughly half are seen a single time; approximately 4.5% belongs to the top ten. About this clonotype: Its antigen remains unidentified.

The sequencing sample was made of blood. The chain recombines TRBV7-3 with TRBJ2-5, with D maybe TRBD2 (5 bases). The receptor comes from a girl under 18 with multiple sclerosis. DNA of the CDR3: TGTGCCAGCAGCTTAGAGGGCGGGTTGAGGGAGACCCAGTACTTC. Translating it yields CASSLEGGLRETQYF. Full variable domain (outside the CDR3, taken from reference TRBV7-3 and TRBJ2-5): GAGVSQTPSNKVTEKGKYVELRCDPISGHTALYWYRQSLGQGPEFLIYFQGTGAADDSGLPNDRFFAVRPEGSVSTLKIQRTERGDSAVYLCASSLEGGLRETQYFGPGTRLLVL.